The 27 T cell receptor beta chains listed next were all sequenced from one sample in a study of shared clonotypes between healthy human individuals (TCRdb year 2020). The receptor library was made with the immunoSEQ multiplex PCR assay. TCRdb holds this immuneACCESS table with in-frame rearrangements only. Some clones are missing; in checked studies, unresolved V genes explain under half, and the rest has no known cause. The table for this sample lists roughly 2.2 million clones; approximately 95% of them were counted only once. In total, the top ten clones hold about 0.41% of the sample. Material: naive CD4+ T cells from PBMCs. The sample's cell subset or site label is to be understood as: CD45RA+ positively selected. The receptor set was obtained from a man aged 18 to 29 in good health. Some clones in this sample may be carry-over from other donors' samples.

The rearrangement joins TRBV28 to TRBJ2-7; no clear D gene. Germline V gene data show CDR1 as MDHEN and CDR2 as SYDVKM. CDR3 length: 15 residues. Trimming took off 5 bases at V and 3 bases at J, with 17 bases between the two ends. CDR3 loop: CASSTTGLSDYEQYF. CDR3 coding DNA: TGTGCCAGCAGTACCACGGGTCTCTCCGACTACGAGCAGTACTTC.

A note on this clone: The same CDR3 arises from other DNA sequences in this sample as well. The chain links TRBV30 to TRBJ2-3; D may be TRBD2 (6 bases). Trimming took off 2 bases at V and 0 bases at J, with 9 bases between the two ends. Germline CDR1 and CDR2: GTSNPN and SVGIG (reference sequence). The CDR3 loop spans 14 amino acids. DNA of the CDR3: TGTGCCTGGAGTACCGGGGGAAGCACAGATACGCAGTATTTT. Translation: CAWSTGGSTDTQYF.

This chain connects TRBV5-4 to TRBJ2-3; TRBD1 might be the D (6 bases). This CDR3 spans 15 amino acids. The germline V gene encodes CDR1 SGHNT and CDR2 YYREEE (reference sequence). Between the trimmed V and J ends, which lost 3 bases and 2 bases, there was a span of 13 bases. CDR3 DNA: TGTGCCAGCAGCTCGGACAGATTCTTCACAGATACGCAGTATTTT. Protein sequence: CASSSDRFFTDTQYF.

This clone was detected only once. The chain has TRBV30 and TRBJ2-5; 10 nucleotides line up with TRBD2. J was trimmed by 5 bases and V by 1 base; bases with no gene match: 7. This CDR3 spans 15 amino acids. Germline V lookup: CDR1 GTSNPN, CDR2 SVGIG (reference sequence). CDR3 loop: CAWSAALAGVETQYF. In nucleotides, the CDR3 is TGTGCCTGGAGTGCTGCCCTAGCGGGAGTTGAGACCCAGTACTTC. Supplemented by reference TRBV30 and TRBJ2-5, the full variable domain reads SQTIHQWPATLVQPVGSPLSLECTVEGTSNPNLYWYRQAAGRGLQLLFYSVGIGQISSEVPQNLSASRPQDRQFILSSKKLLLSDSGFYLCAWSAALAGVETQYFGPGTRLLVL.

This chain uses TRBV6-1 with TRBJ1-1, with 8 nucleotides matching TRBD1. The CDR3 totals 15 residues. Germline CDR1 is MNHNS and CDR2 is SASEGT. Trimming took 4 bases from V and 2 from J; bases not matched to a gene: 6. CDR3 DNA sequence: TGTGCCAGCAGTGGCCGTCAGGGGGCTAACACTGAAGCTTTCTTT. This encodes CASSGRQGANTEAFF.

Only one count was recorded for this clone. The V and J genes are TRBV29-1 and TRBJ2-3; perhaps TRBD1 as D (5 bases). CDR3 length: 13 residues. The germline V gene has CDR1 SQVTM and CDR2 ANQGSEA. Deletions cut 4 bases from V and 4 bases from J, with 12 bases between. The CDR3 nucleotides read TGCAGCGTTGTGCGACAGCCCGCAGATACGCAGTATTTT. As protein: CSVVRQPADTQYF.

CDR3 sequence (DNA): TGTGCCAGCAGTAAATCGACGGACTGGAAGCAGTACTTC. It codes for CASSKSTDWKQYF. The rearrangement uses TRBV28 and TRBJ2-7; D may be TRBD2 (5 bases). The CDR3 covers 13 residues. V was clipped by 5 bases and J by 8 bases, with 16 bases between them. CDR1 and CDR2 (germline): MDHEN, SYDVKM.

The V and J genes are TRBV5-1 and TRBJ2-2; TRBD1 matches 10 bases. The ends lost 4 bases at V and 3 bases at J; junction bases unmatched: 0. The germline V gene has CDR1 SGHRS and CDR2 YFSETQ. The CDR3 is made up of 14 amino acids. CDR3 amino acids: CASSGTGDTGELFF. DNA for the CDR3: TGCGCCAGCAGCGGGACAGGGGACACCGGGGAGCTGTTTTTT.

The chain uses TRBV4-2 and TRBJ2-3; D might be TRBD1 (6 bases). CDR3 size: 13 residues. Germline loops: CDR1 LGHNA, CDR2 YNFKEQ. The V and J ends lost 3 bases and 6 bases respectively, with 10 bases between them. In DNA, the CDR3 is TGTGCCAGCAGCCAGGACAGTGCGGATACGCAGTATTTT. Protein sequence: CASSQDSADTQYF.

The genes are TRBV2 and TRBJ1-3, with TRBD1 matching 7 bases. The CDR3 length is 15 residues. Germline V gene data show CDR1 as SNHLY and CDR2 as FYNNEI. V trimming: 3 bases; J trimming: 4 bases; junction bases outside the gene matches: 6. CDR3 nucleotides: TGTGCCAGCAGTGAGTCCTGGGGACAGGGAAACACCATATATTTT. Translation gives CASSESWGQGNTIYF.

V and J are TRBV6-1 and TRBJ2-2; TRBD1 agrees at 8 bases. The CDR3 has 14 amino acids. Germline V gives CDR1 MNHNS, CDR2 SASEGT. Germline trimming cut 10 bases from V and 6 bases from J; bases unmatched to any gene: 10. The CDR3 sequence is CAMGQDAFAGELFF. CDR3 in DNA: TGTGCCATGGGACAGGACGCCTTCGCCGGGGAGCTGTTTTTT.

CDR3 loop: CAWSAGRAADTQYF. CDR3 nucleotides: TGTGCCTGGAGTGCCGGGAGGGCCGCAGATACGCAGTATTTT. The chain employs TRBV30 and TRBJ2-3; 8 nucleotides line up with TRBD2. The CDR3 has 14 residues. CDR1 is GTSNPN and CDR2 is SVGIG in the germline V gene (reference sequence). V dropped 1 base and J dropped 4; count of bases not matched to a gene: 4.

This chain uses TRBV19 with TRBJ2-7; D might be TRBD1 or TRBD2, each matching 5 bases. Looked up from germline, CDR1 is LNHDA and CDR2 is SQIVND (reference sequence). The CDR3 loop spans 14 amino acids. Trimming took 5 bases from V and 6 from J, leaving 17 bases between them. Here the CDR3 DNA reads TGTGCCAGTAGTCTAACGGGGACCCAGCTCGAGCAGTACTTC. Amino acid sequence: CASSLTGTQLEQYF.

About this clone itself: Other DNA sequences of this sample code for an identical CDR3. This sequence joins TRBV5-1 and TRBJ2-3; D call uncertain. V dropped 0 bases and J dropped 1 base, with 6 bases sitting between them. From germline, CDR1 is SGHRS and CDR2 YFSETQ. The CDR3 consists of 14 residues. CDR3 DNA: TGCGCCAGCAGCTTGGATCCGGGCACAGATACGCAGTATTTT. This gives the protein CASSLDPGTDTQYF.

With respect to this clone: The sample holds other DNA sequences that translate to the same CDR3. V and J are TRBV28 and TRBJ1-5; no reliable D call. Germline V gives CDR1 MDHEN, CDR2 SYDVKM. The length of the CDR3 is 14 residues. The V gene lost 2 bases and the J gene lost 1 base, with 6 bases spanning the gap. The CDR3, as DNA: TGTGCCAGCAGTTTAGGTCTCAGCAATCAGCCCCAGCATTTT. This codes for CASSLGLSNQPQHF.

In DNA form, the CDR3 reads TGCGCCAGCAGGTTATTAGCGGGAGCCACAGATACGCAGTATTTT. It encodes CASRLLAGATDTQYF. The chain employs TRBV5-1 and TRBJ2-3, with 9 bases lining up with TRBD2. CDR1 is SGHRS, CDR2 YFSETQ, per germline. This CDR3 region has 15 residues. Trimming removed 5 bases from V and 2 bases from J; junction bases left unmatched: 6.

This clone was detected once. This chain uses TRBV19 with TRBJ1-1; D gene unclear. V lost 7 bases to trimming and J lost 6 bases, with 18 bases between them. Germline CDR1 reads LNHDA; CDR2 reads SQIVND (reference sequence). The CDR3 is made up of 14 amino acids. Here the CDR3 reads CASNDPPGASEAFF. The DNA of the CDR3 is TGTGCCAGTAACGATCCGCCAGGTGCGTCTGAAGCTTTCTTT.

The V gene is TRBV28, the J gene TRBJ2-5, with D unclear. This CDR3 has 13 amino acids. Germline values: CDR1 MDHEN, CDR2 SYDVKM. Trimming shortened V by 5 bases and J by 4 bases, and 11 bases separated the two germline ends. The CDR3 nucleotides read TGTGCCAGCAGTGCCGGGCCCCGAGAGACCCAGTACTTC. It translates to CASSAGPRETQYF.

V is TRBV7-2 and J is TRBJ1-1; D not certain. Looked up from germline, CDR1 is SGHTA and CDR2 is FQGNSA. The germline V and J ends were trimmed by 5 bases and 0 bases, with 13 bases remaining between them. The CDR3 spans 15 residues. CDR3 DNA sequence: TGTGCCAGCAGCCCTACCCGGGTTTTGAACACTGAAGCTTTCTTT. This codes for CASSPTRVLNTEAFF.

The rearrangement joins TRBV5-8 to TRBJ1-1; D not certain. Per the germline V gene, CDR1 is SGHTS and CDR2 is YDEGEE. This CDR3 contains 14 residues. V lost 2 bases, J lost 10 bases, and 18 bases lay in between. The DNA of the CDR3 is TGTGCCAGCAGCTTACCTACTCGGGAACTGGGAGCTTTCTTT. As protein: CASSLPTRELGAFF. Looking up the rest from reference TRBV5-8 and TRBJ1-1 gives the full variable domain: EAGVTQSPTHLIKTRGQQATLRCSPISGHTSVYWYQQALGLGLQFLLWYDEGEERNRGNFPPRFSGRQFPNYSSELNVNALELEDSALYLCASSLPTRELGAFFGQGTRLTVV.

V usage is TRBV27 and J usage is TRBJ2-5; D is tentatively TRBD1 or TRBD2 (6 bases each). V was trimmed by 7 bases and J by 7 bases, leaving 22 bases between them. CDR3 length equals 15 residues. Germline V lookup: CDR1 MNHEY, CDR2 SMNVEV (reference sequence). In DNA form, the CDR3 reads TGTGCCAGCACCTCAACCGCAGGGGCGCGGGGGACCCAGTACTTC. Residues: CASTSTAGARGTQYF.

In its sample, this clone was seen once. This chain links TRBV11-2 with TRBJ2-7; D is unclear. This CDR3 contains 13 residues. Germline values: CDR1 SGHAT, CDR2 FQNNGV. With 9 bases removed from V and 4 bases from J, the gap between germline ends came to 16 bases. The CDR3 sequence: CASTSPRIYEQYF. The CDR3 DNA is TGTGCCAGTACCAGCCCGCGAATATACGAGCAGTACTTC.

The V gene is TRBV11-3, the J gene TRBJ2-2; TRBD2 agrees at 7 bases. The CDR3 is 17 amino acids. V lost 3 bases to trimming and J lost 3 bases; unmatched junction nucleotides: 10. Germline V CDR1 and CDR2: SGHNT, YENEEA. The CDR3 loop reads CASSFPWGGLDTGELFF. The CDR3 DNA follows: TGTGCCAGCAGCTTCCCCTGGGGGGGGTTGGACACCGGGGAGCTGTTTTTT.

The rearrangement uses TRBV9 and TRBJ2-7; possible D gene TRBD1, 6 bases. The length of the CDR3 is 15 residues. Germline CDR1 and CDR2: SGDLS and YYNGEE. Trimming pared 0 bases from V and 3 bases from J, leaving 13 bases between. CDR3: CASSVGAGVIYEQYF. CDR3 nucleotide sequence: TGTGCCAGCAGCGTAGGTGCAGGGGTCATCTACGAGCAGTACTTC.

Regarding this clone: Other nucleotide sequences from this sample produce the same CDR3. The gene calls are TRBV28 and TRBJ2-7; no definite D call. This CDR3 is built from 12 residues. Germline CDR1 MDHEN, CDR2 SYDVKM. The V and J ends lost 6 bases and 2 bases respectively, with 8 bases between them. The CDR3 nucleotides read TGTGCCAGCAGCTCTACGACCTACGAGCAGTACTTC. Protein product: CASSSTTYEQYF. Looking up the rest from reference TRBV28 and TRBJ2-7 gives the full variable domain: DVKVTQSSRYLVKRTGEKVFLECVQDMDHENMFWYRQDPGLGLRLIYFSYDVKMKEKGDIPEGYSVSREKKERFSLILESASTNQTSMYLCASSSTTYEQYFGPGTRLTVT.

The rearrangement links TRBV25-1 to TRBJ1-2, with D possibly being TRBD1 (6 bases). V was pared by 1 base and J by 7 bases, with 19 bases between. Looked up from germline, CDR1 is MGHDK and CDR2 is SYGVNS. This CDR3 is built from 16 residues. Here the CDR3 DNA reads TGTGCCAGCAGTGAATCGGCCGAGACAGGAACTCCTGGCTACACCTTC. Translated: CASSESAETGTPGYTF.

On this clone: Other DNA sequences in this specimen translate into the identical CDR3. The chain combines TRBV5-1 with TRBJ2-7, with 10 bases that match TRBD1. The CDR3 loop spans 15 amino acids. Germline CDR1 reads SGHRS; CDR2 reads YFSETQ. V shed 0 bases and J 4 bases; nucleotides not matched to a gene: 4. CDR3 sequence: CASSLGQGALYEQYF. The CDR3 region has the DNA TGCGCCAGCAGCTTGGGACAGGGGGCTTTGTACGAGCAGTACTTC.